These 18 T cell receptor beta chains originate from one sample sequenced in a study of naive and memory T cell subsets. Blood and skin TCR RNA was reverse transcribed with alpha and beta constant primers. TCRdb called the 5' RACE reads again in MiXCR, with one record for every CDR3 protein. The sample has tens of thousands of distinct CDR3 sequences, roughly 23% seen once. Whole-blood samples were less than 3 ml of peripheral blood from healthy adult volunteers. The receptors shown here come from a female donor in good health.

This clonotype occurred many times. The gene calls are TRBV28 and TRBJ2-7; TRBD1 might be the D (6 bases). CDR3 length equals 11 residues. Germline V lookup: CDR1 MDHEN, CDR2 SYDVKM. V shed 6 bases and J shed 6 bases, with 9 bases lying between them. CDR3 sequence reads: CASSYRVEQYF. The CDR3 region has the DNA TGTGCCAGCAGCTACAGGGTCGAGCAGTACTTC.

This clonotype is medium-sized within its sample. The chain carries TRBV3-1 and TRBJ2-1, with 8 bases aligning to TRBD2. This CDR3 contains 13 residues. In germline, CDR1 is LGHDT, CDR2 YNNKEL (reference sequence). V was clipped by 2 bases and J by 7 bases; unmatched bases: 1. The CDR3 here is CASSQKRENEQFF. The CDR3 DNA is TGTGCCAGCAGCCAAAAGCGGGAGAATGAGCAGTTCTTC.

This clonotype was counted between two and nine times. The chain combines TRBV6-5 with TRBJ1-4; D is perhaps TRBD1 (5 bases). V lost 5 bases and J lost 2, with 12 bases in between. The V gene's germline CDR1 is MNHEY and CDR2 SVGAGI. The CDR3 contains 15 residues. CDR3 loop: CASSTQGTTNEKLFF. CDR3 nucleotide sequence: TGTGCCAGCAGTACGCAGGGTACGACTAATGAAAAACTGTTTTTT.

V gene TRBV10-2 combines with J gene TRBJ2-5; 9 bases fit TRBD1. Trimming took 5 bases from V and 4 from J; bases not matched to a gene: 5. Germline CDR1 is WSHSY and CDR2 is SAAADI. The CDR3 has 14 amino acids. In DNA, the CDR3 is TGCGCCAGCAGTTGGGACAGGGTACGAGAGACCCAGTACTTC. It translates to CASSWDRVRETQYF.

This clonotype was observed a handful of times. V usage is TRBV27 and J usage is TRBJ2-1; 8 bases are a match to TRBD1. This CDR3 spans 15 amino acids. The V segment lost 2 bases and the J segment 4 bases; nucleotides outside the gene matches: 4. Germline V gives CDR1 MNHEY, CDR2 SMNVEV (reference sequence). This CDR3 is CASSLQGADYNEQFF. In nucleotides, the CDR3 is TGTGCCAGCAGTTTACAGGGGGCCGATTACAATGAGCAGTTCTTC.

The chain couples TRBV4-3 to TRBJ1-1, with 7 bases fitting TRBD1. This CDR3 is 15 amino acids long. Germline V gene data show CDR1 as LGHNA and CDR2 as YSLEER. The ends lost 3 bases at V and 7 bases at J; junction bases unmatched: 11. CDR3 sequence: CASSQTWDRQFEAFF. CDR3 nucleotide sequence: TGCGCCAGCAGCCAGACCTGGGACAGACAGTTTGAAGCTTTCTTT.

This rearrangement joins TRBV20-1 to TRBJ2-3; no firm D call. Germline V gene data show CDR1 as DFQATT and CDR2 as SNEGSKA (reference sequence). The CDR3 has 15 amino acids. Trimming pared 4 bases from V and 0 bases from J, leaving 14 bases between. Here the CDR3 DNA reads TGCAGTGCTACAGGTTCTAGTAAAAGCACAGATACGCAGTATTTT. This sequence encodes CSATGSSKSTDTQYF.

The rearrangement uses TRBV9 and TRBJ2-5, with TRBD1 matching 8 bases. V shed 3 bases and J 5 bases; nucleotides not matched to a gene: 15. CDR3 length: 17 residues. Per the germline V gene, CDR1 is SGDLS and CDR2 is YYNGEE. This CDR3 reads CASSATWTGRLSETQYF. In nucleotides, the CDR3 is TGTGCCAGCAGCGCAACCTGGACAGGGCGGCTGAGCGAGACCCAGTACTTC. The complete variable domain, with remaining parts taken from reference TRBV9 and TRBJ2-5, reads DSGVTQTPKHLITATGQRVTLRCSPRSGDLSVYWYQQSLDQGLQFLIQYYNGEERAKGNILERFSAQQFPDLHSELNLSSLELGDSALYFCASSATWTGRLSETQYFGPGTRLLVL.

The chain links TRBV5-1 to TRBJ2-1; 10 positions agree with TRBD2. Germline-derived CDR1 and CDR2 are SGHRS and YFSETQ. V gave up 2 bases and J gave up 9 bases; unmatched junction bases: 8. This CDR3 region has 15 residues. In DNA, the CDR3 is TGCGCCAGCAGCTTTGAGGGACTAGCGTCCACTGAGCAGTTCTTC. It encodes CASSFEGLASTEQFF.

This clonotype is classed as medium-sized. The V and J genes are TRBV5-5 and TRBJ2-7; 7 bases are a match to TRBD1. The CDR3 length is 13 residues. Germline V gives CDR1 SGHKS, CDR2 YYEKEE (reference sequence). J gave up 2 bases and V 1 base, and 0 bases lay outside the gene matches. CDR3 coding DNA: TGTGCCAGCAGCTTGAGGGGGCCCTACGAGCAGTACTTC. It yields the protein CASSLRGPYEQYF.

This clonotype was found many times. For the CDR3, the DNA is TGTGCCAGCAGCCCCGCCAGGGAGCAGTACTTC. This translates into CASSPAREQYF. The rearrangement joins TRBV7-9 to TRBJ2-7; D unresolved. V lost 5 bases and J 7 bases, leaving 9 bases between the germline ends. Germline lookup yields CDR1 SEHNR and CDR2 FQNEAQ (reference sequence). The CDR3 runs to 11 residues. The entire variable domain, with the rest obtained from reference TRBV7-9 and TRBJ2-7, is as follows: DTGVSQNPRHKITKRGQNVTFRCDPISEHNRLYWYRQTLGQGPEFLTYFQNEAQLEKSRLLSDRFSAERPKGSFSTLEIQRTEQGDSAMYLCASSPAREQYFGPGTRLTVT.

By proportion, this clonotype is medium-sized. The chain carries TRBV12-5 and TRBJ2-1; 7 positions match TRBD2. Per germline, CDR1 LGHNT and CDR2 FRNRAP. This CDR3 has 15 residues. V lost 7 bases, J lost 5 bases, and 11 bases stayed unmatched. CDR3 loop: CASATGQRGHNEQFF. The CDR3 DNA sequence: TGTGCTAGTGCCACCGGCCAGCGGGGCCACAATGAGCAGTTCTTC.

This clonotype has at least ten counts. The chain recombines TRBV29-1 with TRBJ2-5; no firm D call. Between the trimmed V and J ends, which lost 4 bases and 1 base, there was a span of 10 bases. The V gene's germline CDR1 is SQVTM and CDR2 ANQGSEA. The CDR3 consists of 13 residues. This chain's CDR3 is CSVAPRLQETQYF. The CDR3 DNA reads TGCAGCGTTGCACCACGACTCCAAGAGACCCAGTACTTC.

This clonotype was picked up many times. The chain has TRBV29-1 and TRBJ1-1; possibly TRBD1 for D (5 bases). The CDR3 loop spans 13 amino acids. Trimming took 7 bases from V and 0 from J, leaving 12 bases between them. CDR1 SQVTM and CDR2 ANQGSEA come from the germline V gene. The CDR3 bases are TGCAGCGGGACGACAGACGTGAACACTGAAGCTTTCTTT. It codes for CSGTTDVNTEAFF.

The chain couples TRBV20-1 to TRBJ2-7; 7 nucleotides line up with TRBD1. Unmatched junction bases numbered 6, after V lost 4 bases and J lost 0 bases. CDR1 and CDR2 from the germline V gene are DFQATT and SNEGSKA (reference sequence). The CDR3 has 14 amino acids. The CDR3 DNA is TGCAGTGCTAAACAGGGGTTGAGCTCCTACGAGCAGTACTTC. Translation gives CSAKQGLSSYEQYF.

This clonotype was counted ten times or more. This chain connects TRBV29-1 to TRBJ2-7; D call uncertain. The CDR3 is 12 amino acids. V lost 4 bases, J lost 3 bases, and 10 bases lay in between. CDR1 and CDR2 from the germline V gene are SQVTM and ANQGSEA. This chain's CDR3 is CSVGGRVYEQYF. DNA for the CDR3: TGCAGCGTTGGAGGCCGGGTCTACGAGCAGTACTTC.

This sequence joins TRBV6-5 and TRBJ2-7, with D possibly TRBD1 on 5 matching bases. The CDR3 has 13 amino acids. Germline CDR1 is MNHEY and CDR2 is SVGAGI. V lost 2 bases and J 4 bases, leaving 9 bases between the germline ends. The CDR3 coding sequence is TGTGCCAGCAGTTACGACAGATTATACGAGCAGTACTTC. It codes for CASSYDRLYEQYF.

This clonotype came up a few times. The chain is built from TRBV29-1 and TRBJ1-2; the match to TRBD1 covers 9 bases. There are 11 residues in the CDR3. V gave up 7 bases and J gave up 7 bases; unmatched junction bases: 4. The germline CDR1 and CDR2 sequences are SQVTM and ANQGSEA. The CDR3 protein is CSAWDRVGYTF. The CDR3 DNA reads as TGCAGCGCTTGGGACAGGGTTGGCTACACCTTC.